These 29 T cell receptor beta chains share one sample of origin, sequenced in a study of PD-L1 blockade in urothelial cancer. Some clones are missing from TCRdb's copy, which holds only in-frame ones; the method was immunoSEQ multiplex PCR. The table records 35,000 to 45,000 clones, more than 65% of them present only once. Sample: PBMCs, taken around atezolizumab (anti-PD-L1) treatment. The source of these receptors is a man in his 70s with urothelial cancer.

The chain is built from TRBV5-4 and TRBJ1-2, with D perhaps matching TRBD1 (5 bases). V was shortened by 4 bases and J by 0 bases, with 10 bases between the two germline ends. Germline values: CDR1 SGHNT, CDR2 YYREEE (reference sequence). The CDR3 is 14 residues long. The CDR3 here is CASSRGGANYGYTF. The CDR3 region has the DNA TGTGCCAGCAGCCGAGGAGGGGCTAACTATGGCTACACCTTC.

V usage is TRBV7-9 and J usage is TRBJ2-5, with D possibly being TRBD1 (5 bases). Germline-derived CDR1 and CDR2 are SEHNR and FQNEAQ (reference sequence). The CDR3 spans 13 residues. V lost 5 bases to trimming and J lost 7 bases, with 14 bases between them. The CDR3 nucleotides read TGTGCCAGCAGCCCCGAGACAGCCGGGACCCAGTACTTC. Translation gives CASSPETAGTQYF.

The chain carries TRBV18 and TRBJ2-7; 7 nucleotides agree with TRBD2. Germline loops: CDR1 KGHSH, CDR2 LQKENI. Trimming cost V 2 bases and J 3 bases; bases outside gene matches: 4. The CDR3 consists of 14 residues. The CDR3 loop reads CASSPGGGDYEQYF. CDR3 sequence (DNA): TGTGCCAGCTCACCAGGTGGGGGGGACTACGAGCAGTACTTC.

The CDR3 sequence is CASSLDGALYGYTF. The CDR3 nucleotides are TGTGCCAGCAGCTTAGATGGGGCCCTCTATGGCTACACCTTC. This chain uses TRBV13 with TRBJ1-2, with D possibly matching TRBD1 (5 bases). This CDR3 region has 14 residues. Looked up from germline, CDR1 is PRHDT and CDR2 is FYEKMQ (reference sequence). V was shortened by 1 base and J by 4 bases, with 10 bases between the two germline ends.

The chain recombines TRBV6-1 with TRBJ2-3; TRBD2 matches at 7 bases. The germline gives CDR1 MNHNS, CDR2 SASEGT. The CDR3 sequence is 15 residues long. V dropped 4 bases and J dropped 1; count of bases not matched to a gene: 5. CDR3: CASSGGTTRTDTQYF. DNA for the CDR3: TGTGCCAGCAGTGGTGGGACTACTCGCACAGATACGCAGTATTTT.

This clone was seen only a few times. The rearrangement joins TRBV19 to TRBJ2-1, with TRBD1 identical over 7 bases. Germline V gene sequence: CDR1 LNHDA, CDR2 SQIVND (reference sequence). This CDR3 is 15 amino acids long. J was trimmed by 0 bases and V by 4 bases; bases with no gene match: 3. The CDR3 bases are TGTGCCAGTAGTAGTTCAGGGGGCTCCTACAATGAGCAGTTCTTC. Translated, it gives CASSSSGGSYNEQFF. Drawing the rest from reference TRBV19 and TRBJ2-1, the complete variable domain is DGGITQSPKYLFRKEGQNVTLSCEQNLNHDAMYWYRQDPGQGLRLIYYSQIVNDFQKGDIAEGYSVSREKKESFPLTVTSAQKNPTAFYLCASSSSGGSYNEQFFGPGTRLTVL.

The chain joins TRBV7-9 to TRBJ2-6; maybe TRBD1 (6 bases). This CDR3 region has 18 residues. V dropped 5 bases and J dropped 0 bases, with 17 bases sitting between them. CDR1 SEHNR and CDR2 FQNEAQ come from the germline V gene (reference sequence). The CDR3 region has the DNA TGTGCCAGCAGCCCATCACAGGGTTGGCGCTCTGGGGCCAACGTCCTGACTTTC. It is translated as CASSPSQGWRSGANVLTF.

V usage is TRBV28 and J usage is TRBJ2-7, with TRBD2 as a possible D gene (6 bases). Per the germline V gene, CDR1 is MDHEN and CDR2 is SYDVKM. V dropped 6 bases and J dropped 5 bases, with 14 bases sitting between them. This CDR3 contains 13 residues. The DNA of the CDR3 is TGTGCCAGCAGGACTACTAGCTTCGACGAGCAGTACTTC. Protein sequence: CASRTTSFDEQYF.

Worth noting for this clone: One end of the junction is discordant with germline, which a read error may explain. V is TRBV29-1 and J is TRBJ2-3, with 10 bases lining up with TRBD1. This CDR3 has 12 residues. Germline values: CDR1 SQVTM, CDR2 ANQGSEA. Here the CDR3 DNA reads TGCAGCGTTGAAATCCGACAGGGGGCAATAGATTTT. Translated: CSVEIRQGAIDF.

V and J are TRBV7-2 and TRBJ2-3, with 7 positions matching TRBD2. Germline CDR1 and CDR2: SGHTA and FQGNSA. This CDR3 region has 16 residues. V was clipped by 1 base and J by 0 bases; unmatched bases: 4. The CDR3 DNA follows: TGTGCCAGCAGCTTAGGGCCTAGCGGAAGCACAGATACGCAGTATTTT. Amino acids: CASSLGPSGSTDTQYF. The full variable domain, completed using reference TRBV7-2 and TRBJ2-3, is GAGVSQSPSNKVTEKGKDVELRCDPISGHTALYWYRQSLGQGLEFLIYFQGNSAPDKSGLPSDRFSAERTGGSVSTLTIQRTQQEDSAVYLCASSLGPSGSTDTQYFGPGTRLTVL.

CDR3: CASSLALTEAFF. The DNA for the CDR3 is TGTGCCAGCAGCCTGGCCCTCACTGAAGCTTTCTTT. This sequence joins TRBV28 and TRBJ1-1; D is unclear. This CDR3 region has 12 residues. The germline V and J ends were trimmed by 6 bases and 4 bases, with 9 bases remaining between them. In germline, CDR1 is MDHEN, CDR2 SYDVKM.

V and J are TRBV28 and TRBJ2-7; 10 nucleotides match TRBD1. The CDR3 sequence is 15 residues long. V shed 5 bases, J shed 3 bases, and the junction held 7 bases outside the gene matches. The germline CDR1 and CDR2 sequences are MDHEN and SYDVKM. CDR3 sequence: CASSTPGQGNYEQYF. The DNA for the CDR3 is TGTGCCAGCAGTACTCCGGGACAGGGGAACTACGAGCAGTACTTC. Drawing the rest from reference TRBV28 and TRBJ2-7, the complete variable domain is DVKVTQSSRYLVKRTGEKVFLECVQDMDHENMFWYRQDPGLGLRLIYFSYDVKMKEKGDIPEGYSVSREKKERFSLILESASTNQTSMYLCASSTPGQGNYEQYFGPGTRLTVT.

This CDR3 reads CASSLRGTGGLSGNTIYF. CDR3 nucleotide sequence: TGTGCCAGCAGCTTGAGGGGCACAGGGGGCCTCTCTGGAAACACCATATATTTT. The chain couples TRBV5-4 to TRBJ1-3; 9 bases map to TRBD1. The CDR3 spans 18 residues. In germline, CDR1 is SGHNT, CDR2 YYREEE (reference sequence). Trimming cost V 1 base and J 0 bases; bases outside gene matches: 8.

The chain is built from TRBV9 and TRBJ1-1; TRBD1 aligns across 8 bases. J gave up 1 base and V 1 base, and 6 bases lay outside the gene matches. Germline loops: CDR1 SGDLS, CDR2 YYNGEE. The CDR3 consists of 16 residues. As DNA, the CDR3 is TGTGCCAGCAGCGTAAGTCCAGGGGGCACGAACACTGAAGCTTTCTTT. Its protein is CASSVSPGGTNTEAFF. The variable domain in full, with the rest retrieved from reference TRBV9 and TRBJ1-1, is DSGVTQTPKHLITATGQRVTLRCSPRSGDLSVYWYQQSLDQGLQFLIQYYNGEERAKGNILERFSAQQFPDLHSELNLSSLELGDSALYFCASSVSPGGTNTEAFFGQGTRLTVV.

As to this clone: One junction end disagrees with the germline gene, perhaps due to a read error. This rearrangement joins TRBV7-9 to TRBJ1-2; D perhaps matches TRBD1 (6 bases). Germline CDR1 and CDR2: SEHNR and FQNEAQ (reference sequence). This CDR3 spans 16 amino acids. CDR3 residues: CASSLAFDRLVDGYTF. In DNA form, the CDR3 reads TGTGCCAGCAGCCTAGCCTTTGACAGGCTCGTGGATGGCTACACCTTC.

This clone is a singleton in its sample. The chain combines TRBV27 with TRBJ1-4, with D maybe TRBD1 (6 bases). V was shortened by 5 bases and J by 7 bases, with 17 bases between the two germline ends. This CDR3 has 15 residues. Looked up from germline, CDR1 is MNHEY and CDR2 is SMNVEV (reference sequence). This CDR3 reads CASSPSGARGEKLFF. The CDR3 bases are TGTGCCAGCAGTCCTTCAGGGGCAAGGGGTGAAAAACTGTTTTTT.

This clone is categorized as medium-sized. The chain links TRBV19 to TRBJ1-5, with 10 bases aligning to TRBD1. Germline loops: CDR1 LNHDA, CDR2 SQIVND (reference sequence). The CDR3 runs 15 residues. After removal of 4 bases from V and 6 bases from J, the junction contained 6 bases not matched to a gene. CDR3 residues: CASSTDRGLLQPQHF. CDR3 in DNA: TGTGCCAGTAGTACCGACAGGGGGCTACTTCAGCCCCAGCATTTT.

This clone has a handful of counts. The CDR3 DNA follows: TGTGCCAGCAGCTTAGGACAGCTGAACTATGGCTACACCTTC. Translated, it gives CASSLGQLNYGYTF. The rearrangement uses TRBV7-2 and TRBJ1-2; tentative D call: TRBD1 (5 bases). Per germline, CDR1 SGHTA and CDR2 FQGNSA. Trimming removed 1 base from V and 2 bases from J, with 8 bases in between. The length of the CDR3 is 14 residues.

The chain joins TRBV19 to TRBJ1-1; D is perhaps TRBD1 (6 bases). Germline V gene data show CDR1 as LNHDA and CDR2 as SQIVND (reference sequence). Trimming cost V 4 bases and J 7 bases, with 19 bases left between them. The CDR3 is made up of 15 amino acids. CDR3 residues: CASSRSGGELNEAFF. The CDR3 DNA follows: TGTGCCAGTAGTAGGAGCGGGGGCGAGCTCAATGAAGCTTTCTTT.

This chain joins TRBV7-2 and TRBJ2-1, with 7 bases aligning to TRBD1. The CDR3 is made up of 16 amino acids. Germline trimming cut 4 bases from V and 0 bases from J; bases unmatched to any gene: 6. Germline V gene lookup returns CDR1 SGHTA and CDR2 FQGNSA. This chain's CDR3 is CASSSVGTVSYNEQFF. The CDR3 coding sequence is TGTGCCAGCAGCTCCGTGGGGACAGTCTCCTACAATGAGCAGTTCTTC.

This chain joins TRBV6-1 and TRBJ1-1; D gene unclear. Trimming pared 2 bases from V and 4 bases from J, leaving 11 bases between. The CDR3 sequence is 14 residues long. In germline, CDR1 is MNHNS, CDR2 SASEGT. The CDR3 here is CASSETPGSTEAFF. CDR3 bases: TGTGCCAGCAGTGAAACCCCGGGGTCCACTGAAGCTTTCTTT.

The CDR3 reads CAARGTGTGNTIYF. The CDR3 region has the DNA TGTGCCGCGAGGGGGACAGGGACCGGAAACACCATATATTTT. The V gene is TRBV25-1, the J gene TRBJ1-3; TRBD1 agrees at 9 bases. CDR1 is MGHDK, CDR2 SYGVNS, per germline. After removal of 11 bases from V and 4 bases from J, the junction contained 9 bases not matched to a gene. This CDR3 has 14 residues.

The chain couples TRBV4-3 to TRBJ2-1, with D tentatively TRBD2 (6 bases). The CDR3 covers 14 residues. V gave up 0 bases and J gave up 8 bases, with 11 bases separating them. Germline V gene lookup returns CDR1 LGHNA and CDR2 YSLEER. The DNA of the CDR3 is TGCGCCAGCAGCCAAGATCCCCGGGACTATGAGCAGTTCTTC. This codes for CASSQDPRDYEQFF.

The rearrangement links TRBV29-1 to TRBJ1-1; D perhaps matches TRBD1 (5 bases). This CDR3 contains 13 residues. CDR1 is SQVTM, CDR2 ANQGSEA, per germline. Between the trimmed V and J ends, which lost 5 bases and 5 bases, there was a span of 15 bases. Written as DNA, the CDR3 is TGCAGCGTTTTTGATGGGGCGAAAACTGAAGCTTTCTTT. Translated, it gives CSVFDGAKTEAFF.

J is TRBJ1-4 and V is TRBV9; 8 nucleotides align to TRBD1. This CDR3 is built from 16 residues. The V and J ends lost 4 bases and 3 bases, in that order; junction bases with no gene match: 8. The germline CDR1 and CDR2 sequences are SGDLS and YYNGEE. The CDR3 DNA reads TGTGCCAGCAGCTATTCGACAGGGGCGGCTAATGAAAAACTGTTTTTT. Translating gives CASSYSTGAANEKLFF.

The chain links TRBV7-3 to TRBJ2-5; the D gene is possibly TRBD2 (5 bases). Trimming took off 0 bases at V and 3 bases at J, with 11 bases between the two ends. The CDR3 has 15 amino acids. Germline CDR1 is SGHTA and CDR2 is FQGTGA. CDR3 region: CASSLTGLREETQYF. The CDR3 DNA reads TGTGCCAGCAGCTTAACGGGTCTGCGGGAAGAGACCCAGTACTTC.

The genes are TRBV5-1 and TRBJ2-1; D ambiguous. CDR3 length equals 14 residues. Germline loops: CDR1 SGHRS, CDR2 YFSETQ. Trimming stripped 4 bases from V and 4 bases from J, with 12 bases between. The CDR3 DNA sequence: TGCGCCAGCAGCAACACTGACTCGTACAATGAGCAGTTCTTC. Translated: CASSNTDSYNEQFF.

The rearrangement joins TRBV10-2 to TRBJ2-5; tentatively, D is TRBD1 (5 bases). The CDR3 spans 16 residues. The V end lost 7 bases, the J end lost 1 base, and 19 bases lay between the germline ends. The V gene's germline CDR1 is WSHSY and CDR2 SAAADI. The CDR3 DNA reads TGCGCCAGCACCTCCGGGCCTGGGGCGACCCAAGAGACCCAGTACTTC. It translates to CASTSGPGATQETQYF.

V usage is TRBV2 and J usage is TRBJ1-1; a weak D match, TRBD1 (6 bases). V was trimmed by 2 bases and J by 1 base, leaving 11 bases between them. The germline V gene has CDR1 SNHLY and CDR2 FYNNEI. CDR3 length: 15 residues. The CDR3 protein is CASSEWTDKNTEAFF. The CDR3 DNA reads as TGTGCCAGCAGTGAATGGACAGATAAGAACACTGAAGCTTTCTTT. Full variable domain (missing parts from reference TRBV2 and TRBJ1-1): EPEVTQTPSHQVTQMGQEVILRCVPISNHLYFYWYRQILGQKVEFLVSFYNNEISEKSEIFDDQFSVERPDGSNFTLKIRSTKLEDSAMYFCASSEWTDKNTEAFFGQGTRLTVV.